These T cell receptor beta chains were read from a single sample in a study of post-analysis software for immune sequencing data. TCRdb re-called the PCR reads with MiXCR, one entry per CDR3 protein. The sample includes some 160,000 distinct CDR3 sequences, around 34% of them seen just once. This sample comprised blood, obtained after autologous hematopoietic stem cell transplantation. The receptors stem from a girl aged 5 to 17 with multiple sclerosis. Both conserved end residues are part of each CDR3. The listing skips clone size in some rows; elsewhere it reads once, few, many or a size class.

V gene: TRBV4-1; J gene: TRBJ1-5; clone size: few; CDR3 protein: CASSQDPNSNQPQHF
V gene: TRBV12-3/TRBV12-4; J gene: TRBJ2-7; clone size: many; CDR3 protein: CASSLQGAGYEQYF
V gene: TRBV29-1; J gene: TRBJ2-5; clone size: .; CDR3 protein: CSALGGMGWQETQYF
V gene: TRBV13; J gene: TRBJ1-1; clone size: many; CDR3 protein: CASSLAGLPSGRTEAFF
V gene: TRBV5-5; J gene: TRBJ2-3; clone size: .; CDR3 protein: CASSPYLDTQYF
V gene: TRBV5-1; J gene: TRBJ1-1; clone size: .; CDR3 protein: CASSANAGTGEKAFF
V gene: TRBV7-2; J gene: .; clone size: .; CDR3 protein: CASSLGSRRGGGEQFF
V gene: TRBV7-2; J gene: TRBJ2-1; clone size: .; CDR3 protein: CASSGRAAWGNEQFF
V gene: TRBV7-2; J gene: TRBJ2-3; clone size: few; CDR3 protein: CASSFAALAGPSTDTQYF
V gene: TRBV6-6; J gene: TRBJ2-5; clone size: .; CDR3 protein: CASQPSGSQETQYF
V gene: TRBV9; J gene: TRBJ2-1; clone size: few; CDR3 protein: CASSVGWRGLGGNEQFF
V gene: TRBV12-3/TRBV12-4; J gene: TRBJ1-5; clone size: few; CDR3 protein: CASSLGVNEQFFGPGNQPQHF
V gene: TRBV25-1; J gene: TRBJ2-3; clone size: .; CDR3 protein: CASSEIAGGLGRTDTQYF
V gene: TRBV7-2; J gene: TRBJ1-4; clone size: few; CDR3 protein: CASSLGQGVMGEKLFF
V gene: TRBV12-3/TRBV12-4; J gene: TRBJ2-7; clone size: .; CDR3 protein: CASSFRGTASYEQYF
V gene: TRBV7-9; J gene: TRBJ2-3; clone size: .; CDR3 protein: CAVVAAADTQYF
V gene: TRBV6-5; J gene: TRBJ1-1; clone size: once; CDR3 protein: CASSYSPVSNTEAFF
V gene: TRBV20-1; J gene: TRBJ2-7; clone size: few; CDR3 protein: CSAGGASGSYEQYF
V gene: TRBV29-1; J gene: TRBJ2-3; clone size: few; CDR3 protein: CSVEDLAGGGTDTQYF
V gene: TRBV2; J gene: TRBJ1-2; clone size: few; CDR3 protein: CACLYRSPNYGYTF
V gene: TRBV7-8; J gene: TRBJ2-5; clone size: .; CDR3 protein: CASSLRAGLWETQYF
V gene: TRBV30; J gene: TRBJ1-2; clone size: many; CDR3 protein: CAWSVPPGGAGGYTF
V gene: TRBV5-1; J gene: TRBJ1-2; clone size: .; CDR3 protein: CASSLDRYGYTF
V gene: TRBV5-1; J gene: TRBJ2-5; clone size: many; CDR3 protein: CASSLRPQIRTSRYQETQYF